The clone carrying this T cell receptor (beta chain) came up a few times. The use of a sample-barcoded 5' primer and a J-beta primer mix characterized a second PCR of about 7 to 12 cycles. TCRdb re-derived calls from the 5' RACE reads in MiXCR, one entry per CDR3 protein. The sample lists 950,000 to 1,200,000 distinct CDR3 sequences; less than 45% were seen once. This sample was included in a study of blood T cells in healthy people across ages. Per the germline V gene, CDR1 is MNHNY and CDR2 is SVGAGI (reference sequence). This CDR3 is 14 amino acids long. With V trimmed by 7 bases and J by 3 bases, 7 bases remained unmatched.

Sequenced sample: blood. The receptor was isolated from a young man in good health. The rearrangement uses TRBV6-6 and TRBJ2-5, with 8 nucleotides matching TRBD1. The DNA for the CDR3 is TGTGCCAGCAAAAATCCGGGACAGGAAGAGACCCAGTACTTC. Translating gives CASKNPGQEETQYF.